Listed here are 30 T cell receptor beta chains from one sample, sequenced in a study of T-cell memory formation after mild COVID-19. MiXCR was run by TCRdb on the 5' RACE reads, yielding one entry per CDR3 protein. The sample consists of about 560,000 distinct CDR3 sequences, roughly a sixth of them appearing once. Sequencing was performed on PBMCs or a T cell subset sorted from them (not recorded which). These receptors all come from an adult woman who had mild COVID-19 (a few samples of this study predate the infection). Cell type and time point are not known.

This clonotype was found a few times. J is TRBJ2-7 and V is TRBV20-1; D gene unclear. V lost 4 bases to trimming and J lost 3 bases, with 19 bases between them. CDR1 DFQATT and CDR2 SNEGSKA come from the germline V gene (reference sequence). The length of the CDR3 is 15 residues. Here the CDR3 DNA reads TGCAGTGCTACTCCCGGTGGGCACATAATCTACGAGCAGTACTTC. Translated, it gives CSATPGGHIIYEQYF.

This clonotype was seen at least ten times. V is TRBV6-4 and J is TRBJ1-2, with D unclear. V dropped 2 bases and J dropped 2 bases, with 6 bases sitting between them. CDR1 is MRHNA, CDR2 SNTAGT, per germline. This CDR3 is 13 amino acids long. The CDR3 here is CASSDGENYGYTF. The CDR3 nucleotides are TGTGCCAGCAGTGACGGGGAAAACTATGGCTACACCTTC.

The rearrangement joins TRBV18 to TRBJ2-7; 9 bases line up with TRBD2. With 3 bases clipped from V and 6 bases from J, the junction kept 9 bases outside the gene matches. Germline loops: CDR1 KGHSH, CDR2 LQKENI. CDR3 length: 15 residues. The CDR3 loop reads CASSPAGGLVGEQYF. CDR3 DNA: TGTGCCAGCTCACCGGCGGGAGGGCTGGTGGGCGAGCAGTACTTC.

This chain links TRBV2 with TRBJ2-1; 8 nucleotides match TRBD1. The junction had 3 bases not matched to a gene; V was cut back by 9 bases and J by 5 bases. Germline assignment: CDR1 SNHLY and CDR2 FYNNEI. There are 12 residues in the CDR3. In DNA form, the CDR3 reads TGTGCCAGTGACAGGGGAAACAATGAGCAGTTCTTC. It translates to CASDRGNNEQFF.

V and J are TRBV4-1 and TRBJ1-4; 7 bases match TRBD1. After removal of 4 bases from V and 7 bases from J, the junction contained 9 bases not matched to a gene. This CDR3 is built from 15 residues. Germline-derived CDR1 and CDR2 are MGHRA and YSYEKL. CDR3 in amino acids: CASSPQTGRGEKLFF. The CDR3 nucleotides are TGCGCCAGCAGCCCTCAGACAGGGCGGGGTGAAAAACTGTTTTTT.

The V call is TRBV7-2, the J call TRBJ2-2; 8 bases agree with TRBD1. The CDR3 consists of 17 residues. Germline loops: CDR1 SGHTA, CDR2 FQGNSA. V was clipped by 3 bases and J by 2 bases; unmatched bases: 8. The CDR3 bases are TGTGCCAGCAGCTTTACCGGGACAGGAGTTAACACCGGGGAGCTGTTTTTT. Translating it yields CASSFTGTGVNTGELFF. The full variable domain, in which reference TRBV7-2 and TRBJ2-2 provide the parts outside the CDR3, is GAGVSQSPSNKVTEKGKDVELRCDPISGHTALYWYRQSLGQGLEFLIYFQGNSAPDKSGLPSDRFSAERTGGSVSTLTIQRTQQEDSAVYLCASSFTGTGVNTGELFFGEGSRLTVL.

V and J are TRBV20-1 and TRBJ1-5; possibly TRBD1 for D (6 bases). Germline V CDR1 and CDR2: DFQATT, SNEGSKA (reference sequence). V was cut by 5 bases and J by 6 bases, with 17 bases left in between. The CDR3 covers 14 residues. The CDR3 sequence is CSAVRRGGGQPQHF. CDR3 in DNA: TGCAGTGCTGTAAGGCGAGGGGGTGGTCAGCCCCAGCATTTT.

This clonotype was picked up many times. CDR3 sequence reads: CASSLAYTEAFF. In DNA form, the CDR3 reads TGTGCCAGCAGCTTGGCTTACACTGAAGCTTTCTTT. This rearrangement joins TRBV7-2 to TRBJ1-1; no reliable D call. The CDR3 spans 12 residues. V lost 3 bases and J lost 3, with 5 bases in between. Germline-derived CDR1 and CDR2 are SGHTA and FQGNSA.

The CDR3 bases are TGCGCCAGCAAGGGGGACGGAAATTACGAGCAGTACTTC. This translates into CASKGDGNYEQYF. The chain is built from TRBV5-1 and TRBJ2-7; TRBD1 might be the D (6 bases). V was cut by 6 bases and J by 4 bases, with 14 bases left in between. CDR3 length: 13 residues. Germline V lookup: CDR1 SGHRS, CDR2 YFSETQ. Complete variable domain (other parts from reference TRBV5-1 and TRBJ2-7): KAGVTQTPRYLIKTRGQQVTLSCSPISGHRSVSWYQQTPGQGLQFLFEYFSETQRNKGNFPGRFSGRQFSNSRSEMNVSTLELGDSALYLCASKGDGNYEQYFGPGTRLTVT.

This chain connects TRBV10-3 to TRBJ1-2, with 7 bases that match TRBD1. Germline V gene data show CDR1 as ENHRY and CDR2 as SYGVKD. V lost 3 bases to trimming and J lost 2 bases; unmatched junction nucleotides: 12. The CDR3 is 17 residues long. The CDR3 reads CAISDPTVLTGNYGYTF. CDR3 DNA sequence: TGTGCCATCAGTGACCCGACCGTCTTGACAGGGAACTATGGCTACACCTTC.

The rearrangement joins TRBV27 to TRBJ1-1; D is perhaps TRBD1 (5 bases). The CDR3 length is 14 residues. The V gene lost 9 bases and the J gene lost 3 bases, with 17 bases spanning the gap. In germline, CDR1 is MNHEY, CDR2 SMNVEV (reference sequence). The CDR3 sequence: CASRRGVEDTEAFF. Written as DNA, the CDR3 is TGTGCCAGTCGAAGGGGTGTTGAGGACACTGAAGCTTTCTTT.

The rearrangement uses TRBV12-3 or TRBV12-4 and TRBJ1-4, with TRBD1 as a possible D gene (5 bases). Trimming took 8 bases from V and 1 from J, leaving 14 bases between them. This CDR3 is 15 amino acids long. CDR3 nucleotide sequence: TGTGCCAGCCGGACCGCGGGGGGAACTAATGAAAAACTGTTTTTT. Amino acids: CASRTAGGTNEKLFF.

The CDR3 nucleotides are TGCAGTGCTACCGCCCGACAGGGTGTGTGGTCACCCCTCCACTTT. Amino acids: CSATARQGVWSPLHF. This chain connects TRBV20-1 to TRBJ1-6, with 7 bases aligning to TRBD1. This CDR3 comprises 15 residues. Trimming cost V 4 bases and J 10 bases; bases outside gene matches: 13. CDR1 is DFQATT and CDR2 is SNEGSKA in the germline V gene (reference sequence).

This clonotype was seen repeatedly, ten times or more. The chain employs TRBV7-9 and TRBJ1-3, with a weak D call TRBD1 (5 bases). CDR1 is SEHNR, CDR2 FQNEAQ, per germline (reference sequence). V shed 8 bases and J shed 0 bases, with 11 bases lying between them. The CDR3 runs 14 residues. This CDR3 is CASGGSSSGNTIYF. CDR3 coding DNA: TGTGCCAGCGGGGGGTCGAGCTCTGGAAACACCATATATTTT.

In this sample, this clonotype turned up a few times. V and J are TRBV24-1 and TRBJ2-7, with TRBD1 identical over 8 bases. Germline CDR1 is KGHDR and CDR2 is SFDVKD. V lost 2 bases to trimming and J lost 2 bases; unmatched junction nucleotides: 7. The CDR3 sequence is 16 residues long. This CDR3 reads CATSDWGRTGTYEQYF. The CDR3 DNA sequence: TGTGCCACCAGTGATTGGGGCCGGACAGGGACCTACGAGCAGTACTTC.

This clonotype was picked up a small number of times. The rearrangement links TRBV6-2 or TRBV6-3 to TRBJ1-1; the D gene is possibly TRBD1 (5 bases). This CDR3 has 18 residues. With 7 bases removed from V and 0 bases from J, the gap between germline ends came to 24 bases. Germline V gene data show CDR1 as MNHEY and CDR2 as SVGEGT. The CDR3 reads CASTYGTGSTNMNTEAFF. DNA of the CDR3: TGTGCCAGCACCTACGGGACGGGCAGTACTAACATGAACACTGAAGCTTTCTTT.

This clonotype was found a few times. The rearrangement joins TRBV18 to TRBJ2-3; 8 bases align to TRBD1. This CDR3 is built from 15 residues. Germline V CDR1 and CDR2: KGHSH, LQKENI. The V segment lost 8 bases and the J segment 2 bases; nucleotides outside the gene matches: 9. The CDR3 loop reads CASLDRAKPTDTQYF. In DNA form, the CDR3 reads TGTGCCAGCCTGGACAGGGCCAAACCCACAGATACGCAGTATTTT.

This clonotype was detected a few times. This sequence joins TRBV12-3 or TRBV12-4 and TRBJ2-7, with D perhaps TRBD1 (6 bases). CDR3 length: 12 residues. V was shortened by 8 bases and J by 0 bases, with 8 bases between the two germline ends. This CDR3 reads CASGDNSYEQYF. CDR3 in DNA: TGTGCCAGCGGGGACAACTCCTACGAGCAGTACTTC.

The table lists this clonotype with a few counts. This chain links TRBV7-2 with TRBJ1-3; D is unclear. Germline CDR1 SGHTA, CDR2 FQGNSA. V was trimmed by 5 bases and J by 2 bases, leaving 7 bases between them. CDR3 length: 13 amino acids. CDR3 amino acids: CASSANPGNTIYF. The DNA for the CDR3 is TGTGCCAGCAGCGCTAACCCTGGAAACACCATATATTTT.

This clonotype was seen more than once but under ten times. The chain is built from TRBV3-1 and TRBJ1-1; maybe TRBD1 (5 bases). CDR3 length: 16 amino acids. The ends were cut back, 5 bases at V and 5 bases at J, with 21 bases in the middle. Germline V lookup: CDR1 LGHDT, CDR2 YNNKEL (reference sequence). CDR3: CASSATRGRDSTEAFF. CDR3 DNA sequence: TGTGCCAGCAGCGCCACAAGGGGAAGGGATTCGACTGAAGCTTTCTTT.

There are many counts of this clonotype. The chain combines TRBV20-1 with TRBJ2-5, with D unresolved. CDR1 and CDR2 from the germline V gene are DFQATT and SNEGSKA (reference sequence). The CDR3 is 13 amino acids. V lost 5 bases and J 4 bases, leaving 14 bases between the germline ends. This CDR3 is CSAPLYLGETQYF. The CDR3 DNA sequence: TGCAGTGCTCCCCTCTACCTCGGAGAGACCCAGTACTTC.

The V call is TRBV7-3, the J call TRBJ2-5; perhaps TRBD1 as D (7 bases). V was pared by 2 bases and J by 4 bases, with 11 bases between. CDR3 length equals 14 residues. Per germline, CDR1 SGHTA and CDR2 FQGTGA. Here the CDR3 reads CASSLQGGGETQYF. The CDR3 DNA sequence: TGTGCCAGCAGCTTACAGGGGGGAGGAGAGACCCAGTACTTC.

This clonotype occurred many times. This sequence joins TRBV5-1 and TRBJ1-1, with 7 bases identical to TRBD1. The CDR3 sequence is 14 residues long. CDR1 and CDR2 from the germline V gene are SGHRS and YFSETQ. The V gene end was trimmed by 1 base and the J gene end by 3 bases; junction bases not matched to a gene: 3. The CDR3 region is CASSLITGDTEAFF. CDR3 in DNA: TGCGCCAGCAGCTTGATAACAGGGGACACTGAAGCTTTCTTT.

The V gene is TRBV9, the J gene TRBJ2-5; D perhaps matches TRBD2 (7 bases). V dropped 3 bases and J dropped 5 bases, with 14 bases sitting between them. Germline assignment: CDR1 SGDLS and CDR2 YYNGEE. The CDR3 spans 14 residues. CDR3 in amino acids: CASSEGGGWETQYF. For the CDR3, the DNA is TGTGCCAGCAGCGAGGGGGGGGGTTGGGAGACCCAGTACTTC.

The sample holds a few counts of this clonotype. The rearrangement uses TRBV12-3 or TRBV12-4 and TRBJ2-4; the D gene is possibly TRBD2 (6 bases). V lost 10 bases to trimming and J lost 1 base, with 17 bases between them. The CDR3 spans 15 residues. The CDR3 region is CAIRGGGFAKNIQYF. The CDR3 DNA sequence: TGTGCCATCCGTGGGGGAGGTTTTGCCAAAAACATTCAGTACTTC.

This clonotype was seen a few times. The genes are TRBV6-2 or TRBV6-3 and TRBJ2-7, with D possibly being TRBD1 or TRBD2 (6 bases each). Germline assignment: CDR1 MNHEY and CDR2 SVGEGT. Trimming took 3 bases from V and 7 from J, leaving 22 bases between them. CDR3 length: 16 residues. The CDR3 nucleotides are TGTGCCAGCAGTTATGGCTTTTCTGGGGGGCCGGGAGAGCAGTACTTC. Translating it yields CASSYGFSGGPGEQYF.

The CDR3 DNA reads TGTGCCAGTAGTCCTTTAACCGGGACAGGAGTCACTGAAGCTTTCTTT. Protein: CASSPLTGTGVTEAFF. The chain uses TRBV19 and TRBJ1-1; 8 bases agree with TRBD1. From germline, CDR1 is LNHDA and CDR2 SQIVND (reference sequence). The CDR3 runs to 16 residues. V was clipped by 5 bases and J by 4 bases; unmatched bases: 12.

Only a few counts were recorded for this clonotype. The chain has TRBV24-1 and TRBJ2-1; tentatively, D is TRBD2 (5 bases). V dropped 1 base and J dropped 0 bases, with 9 bases sitting between them. From germline, CDR1 is KGHDR and CDR2 SFDVKD. CDR3 length: 16 residues. Here the CDR3 reads CATSDFSGSSYNEQFF. CDR3 DNA: TGTGCCACCAGTGATTTCTCGGGGAGCTCCTACAATGAGCAGTTCTTC.

This clonotype was counted many times. Germline and junction disagree at one end, which may indicate a read error. The chain uses TRBV5-1 and TRBJ2-2; D not certain. This CDR3 has 12 residues. Germline V gene data show CDR1 as SGHRS and CDR2 as YFSETQ. The chain's CDR3 is CASSLETGELFF. Here the CDR3 DNA reads TGTGCCAGCAGCTTAGAGACCGGGGAGCTGTTTTTT.

The rearrangement uses TRBV7-3 and TRBJ2-3; no clear D. V was shortened by 4 bases and J by 4 bases, with 9 bases between the two germline ends. This CDR3 is built from 13 residues. CDR1 and CDR2 (germline): SGHTA, FQGTGA. CDR3 bases: TGTGCCAGCAGCTCGGTTTTGTCAGATACGCAGTATTTT. As protein: CASSSVLSDTQYF. The full variable domain, its missing parts supplied by reference TRBV7-3 and TRBJ2-3, is GAGVSQTPSNKVTEKGKYVELRCDPISGHTALYWYRQSLGQGPEFLIYFQGTGAADDSGLPNDRFFAVRPEGSVSTLKIQRTERGDSAVYLCASSSVLSDTQYFGPGTRLTVL.